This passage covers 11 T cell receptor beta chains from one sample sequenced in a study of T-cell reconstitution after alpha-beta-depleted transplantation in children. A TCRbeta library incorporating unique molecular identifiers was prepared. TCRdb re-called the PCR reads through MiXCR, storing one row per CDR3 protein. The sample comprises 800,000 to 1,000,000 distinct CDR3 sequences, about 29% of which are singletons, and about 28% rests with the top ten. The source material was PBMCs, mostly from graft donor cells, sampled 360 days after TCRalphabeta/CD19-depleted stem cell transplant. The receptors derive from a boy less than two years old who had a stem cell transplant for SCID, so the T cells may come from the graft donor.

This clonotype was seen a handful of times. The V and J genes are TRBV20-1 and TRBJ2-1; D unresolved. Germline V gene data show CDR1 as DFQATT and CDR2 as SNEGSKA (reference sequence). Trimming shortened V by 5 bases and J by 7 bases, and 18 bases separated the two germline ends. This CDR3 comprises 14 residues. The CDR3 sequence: CSAGPSGRVNEQFF. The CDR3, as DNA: TGCAGTGCTGGACCTTCCGGGCGTGTGAATGAGCAGTTCTTC.

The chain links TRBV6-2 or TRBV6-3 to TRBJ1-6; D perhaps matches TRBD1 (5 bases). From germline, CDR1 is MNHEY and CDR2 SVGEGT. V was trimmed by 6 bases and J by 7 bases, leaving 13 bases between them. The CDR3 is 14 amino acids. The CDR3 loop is CASSTTGHNSPLHF. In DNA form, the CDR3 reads TGTGCCAGCAGCACTACAGGTCACAATTCACCCCTCCACTTT.

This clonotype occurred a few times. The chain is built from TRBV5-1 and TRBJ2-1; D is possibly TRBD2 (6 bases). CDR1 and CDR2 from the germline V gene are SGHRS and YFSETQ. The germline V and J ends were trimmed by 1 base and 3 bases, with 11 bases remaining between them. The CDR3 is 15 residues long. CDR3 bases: TGCGCCAGCAGCTTGATAGGCGGGGTCTACAATGAGCAGTTCTTC. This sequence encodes CASSLIGGVYNEQFF.

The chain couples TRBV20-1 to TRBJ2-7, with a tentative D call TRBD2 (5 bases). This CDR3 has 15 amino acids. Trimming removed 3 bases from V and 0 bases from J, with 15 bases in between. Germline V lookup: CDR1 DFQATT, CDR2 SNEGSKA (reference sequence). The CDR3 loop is CSASRRTGSSYEQYF. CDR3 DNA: TGCAGTGCTAGTAGACGGACGGGGAGCTCCTACGAGCAGTACTTC.

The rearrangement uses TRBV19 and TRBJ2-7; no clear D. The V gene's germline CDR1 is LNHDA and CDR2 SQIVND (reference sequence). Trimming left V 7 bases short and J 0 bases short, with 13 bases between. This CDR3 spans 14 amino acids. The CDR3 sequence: CASNPTVSSYEQYF. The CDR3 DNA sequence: TGTGCCAGTAATCCGACGGTGAGCTCCTACGAGCAGTACTTC. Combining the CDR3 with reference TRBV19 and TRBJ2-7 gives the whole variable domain DGGITQSPKYLFRKEGQNVTLSCEQNLNHDAMYWYRQDPGQGLRLIYYSQIVNDFQKGDIAEGYSVSREKKESFPLTVTSAQKNPTAFYLCASNPTVSSYEQYFGPGTRLTVT.

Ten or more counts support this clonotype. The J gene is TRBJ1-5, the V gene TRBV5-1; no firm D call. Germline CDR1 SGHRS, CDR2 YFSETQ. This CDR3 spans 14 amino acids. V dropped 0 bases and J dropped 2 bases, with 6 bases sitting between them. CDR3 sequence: CASSLDAGNQPQHF. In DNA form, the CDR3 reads TGCGCCAGCAGCTTGGACGCAGGCAATCAGCCCCAGCATTTT.

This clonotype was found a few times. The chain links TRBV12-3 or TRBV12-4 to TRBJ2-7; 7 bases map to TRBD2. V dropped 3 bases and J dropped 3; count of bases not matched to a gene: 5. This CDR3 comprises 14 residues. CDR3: CASSFSGSYYEQYF. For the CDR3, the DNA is TGTGCCAGCAGTTTTAGCGGGTCCTACTACGAGCAGTACTTC.

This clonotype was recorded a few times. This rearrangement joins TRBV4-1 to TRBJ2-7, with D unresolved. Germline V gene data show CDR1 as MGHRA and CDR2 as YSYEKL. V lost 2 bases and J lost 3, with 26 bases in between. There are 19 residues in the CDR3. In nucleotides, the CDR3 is TGCGCCAGCAGCCAAAAGGCAGGTCCCGTTTACCCTCTAAACTACGAGCAGTACTTC. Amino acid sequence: CASSQKAGPVYPLNYEQYF.

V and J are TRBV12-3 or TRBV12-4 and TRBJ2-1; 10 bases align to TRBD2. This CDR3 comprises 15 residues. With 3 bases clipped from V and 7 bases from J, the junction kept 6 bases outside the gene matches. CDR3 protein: CASSFLLAGLNEQFF. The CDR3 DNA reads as TGTGCCAGCAGTTTTTTACTAGCGGGGCTTAATGAGCAGTTCTTC.

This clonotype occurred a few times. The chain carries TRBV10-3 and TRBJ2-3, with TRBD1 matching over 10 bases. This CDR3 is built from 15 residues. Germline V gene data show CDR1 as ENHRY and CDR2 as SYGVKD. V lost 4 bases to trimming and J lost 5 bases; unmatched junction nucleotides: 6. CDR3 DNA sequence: TGTGCCATCAGTGGCCGGGACAGGGGAGAAGATACGCAGTATTTT. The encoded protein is CAISGRDRGEDTQYF.

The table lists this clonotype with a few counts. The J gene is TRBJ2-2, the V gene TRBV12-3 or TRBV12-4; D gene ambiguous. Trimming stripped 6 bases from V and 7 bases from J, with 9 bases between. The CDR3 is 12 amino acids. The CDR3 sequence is CASSIGGGELFF. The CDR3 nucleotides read TGTGCCAGCAGCATAGGTGGCGGGGAGCTGTTTTTT.